The entry below gives a single T cell receptor (beta chain) sequence along with its context. Trimming at V came to 2 bases and at J to 7 bases, leaving 10 bases not matched to a gene. This CDR3 has 16 residues. Germline loops: CDR1 LNHNV, CDR2 YYDKDF (reference sequence). These data originate in a study of blood T cell repertoires in COVID-19. Study details: Some COVID-19 samples were acute and others convalescent; all came from the United States, Italy and Spain. In each case, the material was cDNA or gDNA derived from T cells, B-cell-depleted T cells, or PBMCs.

Authors' data handling: How many nucleated cells were present was estimated from reference gene primer amplification. This table comes from immunoSEQ multiplex PCR, and its TCRdb copy is limited to in-frame clones, with some not included. The V and J calls and clone size come from that table; D and trimming were worked out from the DNA. The sample carries over 90,000 clones, roughly nine tenths recorded once. The rearrangement joins TRBV15 to TRBJ2-5, with 10 bases fitting TRBD1. Sequenced sample: peripheral blood. This clonotype was obtained from a woman of 80 years or more in a cohort sampled during active COVID-19. Here the CDR3 reads CATSRQGQGLGGTQYF. The CDR3 nucleotides read TGTGCCACCAGCAGACAGGGACAGGGGCTAGGAGGGACCCAGTACTTC.